This T cell receptor beta chain originates from a study of PD-1 blockade in classical Hodgkin lymphoma. With respect to this clone: Its antigen remains unidentified.

The study, taken as a whole, reports: The drivers behind the repertoire differences, possibly disease activity or prior therapy, remain undefined. Complete responders possessed baseline diversity comparable to newly diagnosed patients. Significant TCR diversity gains by C4D1 occurred in CD4+ but not CD8+ cells.

Measured with immunoSEQ multiplex PCR; TCRdb has only the in-frame clones, and not every one. Of more than 90,000 clones detected, roughly 76% appear once; the ten largest clones hold 16%. There was relapse after autologous stem cell transplantation in every patient, and there was variation in brentuximab vedotin exposure. This CDR3 contains 17 residues. Trimming cost V 4 bases and J 3 bases; bases outside gene matches: 8. CDR1 MDHEN and CDR2 SYDVKM come from the germline V gene. J is TRBJ2-3 and V is TRBV28; 12 positions match TRBD2. Material: peripheral blood mononuclear cells (PBMCs), obtained before the second cycle of nivolumab. This receptor was obtained from a human donor with classical Hodgkin lymphoma. In nucleotides, the CDR3 is TGTGCCAGCAGTTCCGGACTAGCGGGAAGTGTAACAGATACGCAGTATTTT. Its translation is CASSSGLAGSVTDTQYF.